Here is one T cell receptor (beta chain) with its context. CDR1 is LGHDT, CDR2 YNNKEL, per germline (reference sequence). Trimming at V came to 2 bases and at J to 4 bases, leaving 3 bases not matched to a gene. The CDR3 runs to 15 residues. The data were taken from a study of blood T cell repertoires in COVID-19. In the study overall: Acute and convalescent COVID-19 specimens originated in the United States, Italy and Spain.

Under the authors' procedure: Reference gene primer amplification yielded estimated nucleated cell counts. Repertoires were generated with immunoSEQ multiplex PCR, while TCRdb's copy carries only in-frame clones and drops some. The V and J calls and clone size come from that table; D and trimming were worked out from the DNA. The sample lists about 100,000 clones, 80% to 90% seen once, with roughly 32% in the top ten. Sequenced: peripheral blood. The chain couples TRBV3-1 (or the pseudogene TRBV3-2) to TRBJ2-7; the match to TRBD2 covers 12 bases. The receptor was derived from a woman of 80 years or more with acute or convalescent COVID-19. In DNA, the CDR3 is TGTGCCAGCAGCCAACCTAGCGGGGGGGTATACGAGCAGTACTTC. Translated, it gives CASSQPSGGVYEQYF.